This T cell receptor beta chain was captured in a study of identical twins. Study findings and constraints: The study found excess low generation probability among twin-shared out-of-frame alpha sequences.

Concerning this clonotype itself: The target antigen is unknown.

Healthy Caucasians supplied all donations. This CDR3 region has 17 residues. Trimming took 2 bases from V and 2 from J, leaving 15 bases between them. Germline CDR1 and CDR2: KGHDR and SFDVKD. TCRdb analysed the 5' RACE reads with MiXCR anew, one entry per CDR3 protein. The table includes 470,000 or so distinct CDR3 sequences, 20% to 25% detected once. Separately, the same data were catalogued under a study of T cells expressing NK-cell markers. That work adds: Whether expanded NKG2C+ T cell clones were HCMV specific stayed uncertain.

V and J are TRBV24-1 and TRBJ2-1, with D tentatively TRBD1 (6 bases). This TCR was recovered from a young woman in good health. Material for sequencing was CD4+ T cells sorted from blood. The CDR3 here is CATSDSRTDRPYNEQFF. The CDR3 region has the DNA TGTGCCACCAGTGATTCAAGGACAGACCGTCCCTACAATGAGCAGTTCTTC.